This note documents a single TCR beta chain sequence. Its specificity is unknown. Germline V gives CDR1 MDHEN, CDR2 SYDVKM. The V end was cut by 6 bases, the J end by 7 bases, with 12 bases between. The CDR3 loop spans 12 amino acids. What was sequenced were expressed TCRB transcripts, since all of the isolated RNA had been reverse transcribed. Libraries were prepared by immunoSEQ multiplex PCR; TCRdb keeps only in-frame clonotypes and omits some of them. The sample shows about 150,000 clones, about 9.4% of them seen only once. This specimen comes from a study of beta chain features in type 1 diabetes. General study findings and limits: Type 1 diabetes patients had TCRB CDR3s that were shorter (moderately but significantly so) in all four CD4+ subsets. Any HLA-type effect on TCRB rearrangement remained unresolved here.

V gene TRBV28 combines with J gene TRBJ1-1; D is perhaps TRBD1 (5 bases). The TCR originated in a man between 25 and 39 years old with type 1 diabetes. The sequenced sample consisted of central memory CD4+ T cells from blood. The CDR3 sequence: CASSRTNFEAFF. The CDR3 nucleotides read TGTGCCAGCAGCAGGACAAACTTTGAAGCTTTCTTT.